These T cell receptor beta chains were read from a single sample in a study of cytomegalovirus exposure and HLA in healthy donors. Profiled with immunoSEQ multiplex PCR; TCRdb holds only in-frame clones, not every one. Among 200,000 to 250,000 clones, about nine tenths were seen once, and the ten largest hold 1.5% to 2.5%. Sample: PBMCs. Source of these receptors: a woman under 30 in good health and CMV-seropositive. CDR3s include the opening cysteine and the closing phenylalanine or tryptophan. Each record gives: V gene, clone size, J gene, D gene, CDR3 length, CDR3 protein, CDR3 DNA. D genes are given only for firm matches. Only part of the rows carry a size: once, few, many, or a class if the clone is expanded.

TRBV5-1	-	TRBJ1-3	-	13	CASSLEGQNTIYF	TGCGCCAGCAGCTTGGAGGGGCAGAACACCATATATTTT
TRBV19	-	TRBJ1-2	-	13	CASKNGGTYGYTF	TGTGCCAGTAAAAACGGAGGGACCTATGGCTACACCTTC
TRBV2	-	TRBJ1-4	TRBD1	13	CASSDRVDEKLFF	TGTGCCAGCAGCGACAGGGTTGATGAAAAACTGTTTTTT
TRBV29-1	-	TRBJ1-4	TRBD1	15	CSVELGRQGGEKLFF	TGCAGCGTTGAATTGGGTAGGCAGGGGGGAGAAAAACTGTTTTTT
TRBV28	-	TRBJ2-1	-	13	CASSLTSGNEQFF	TGTGCCAGCAGTTTAACTTCGGGGAATGAGCAGTTCTTC
TRBV11-3	-	TRBJ2-7	-	14	CASSLGHGDYEQYF	TGTGCCAGCAGCTTGGGACACGGAGACTACGAGCAGTACTTC
TRBV29-1	-	TRBJ2-1	TRBD2	15	CSVRGGGSSYNEQFF	TGCAGCGTTAGGGGTGGCGGGAGCTCCTACAATGAGCAGTTCTTC
TRBV4-1	-	TRBJ1-1	-	15	CASSQEGAAGTEAFF	TGCGCCAGCAGCCAGGAAGGGGCCGCGGGGACTGAAGCTTTCTTT
TRBV9	-	TRBJ2-7	-	13	CASGGRYAYEQYF	TGTGCCAGCGGAGGGCGGTACGCCTACGAGCAGTACTTC
TRBV6-5	-	TRBJ1-2	TRBD1	11	CASSTGEGYTF	TGTGCCAGCAGTACAGGGGAAGGCTACACCTTC
TRBV19	-	TRBJ2-3	TRBD2	16	CASRGGTSGTPDTQYF	TGTGCCAGTAGGGGGGGGACTAGCGGGACGCCAGATACGCAGTATTTT
TRBV4-1	once	TRBJ2-1	TRBD1	15	CASSPTGQGNNEQFF	TGCGCCAGCAGCCCCACGGGACAGGGAAACAATGAGCAGTTCTTC
TRBV5-6	-	TRBJ2-5	-	14	CASSLSQYAETQYF	TGTGCCAGCAGCTTGTCACAGTATGCGGAGACCCAGTACTTC
TRBV6-1	once	TRBJ2-2	TRBD2	16	CASSEWTSGNTGELFF	TGTGCCAGCAGTGAATGGACTAGCGGGAACACCGGGGAGCTGTTTTTT
TRBV6-5	-	TRBJ2-1	-	13	CASSYEIYNEQFF	TGTGCCAGCAGTTATGAGATTTACAATGAGCAGTTCTTC
TRBV6-5	-	TRBJ2-1	TRBD1	15	CASSPGQGAGNEQFF	TGTGCCAGCAGTCCTGGACAGGGGGCTGGAAATGAGCAGTTCTTC
TRBV19	-	TRBJ2-1	-	13	CASSGKQGYEQFF	TGTGCCAGTAGTGGCAAACAGGGTTATGAGCAGTTCTTC
TRBV28	-	TRBJ2-1	-	13	CASSLAGVQEQFF	TGTGCCAGCAGTTTGGCTGGAGTTCAGGAGCAGTTCTTC
TRBV5-4	-	TRBJ2-7	-	13	CASSFIGVYEQYF	TGTGCCAGCAGCTTTATCGGGGTTTACGAGCAGTACTTC
TRBV28	-	TRBJ1-5	-	15	CASSNWTVLGQPQHF	TGTGCCAGCAGTAATTGGACAGTACTCGGTCAGCCCCAGCATTTT
TRBV4-2	-	TRBJ2-1	TRBD2	17	CASSQGLAGGLYNEQFF	TGTGCCAGCAGCCAAGGACTAGCGGGAGGGTTGTACAATGAGCAGTTCTTC
TRBV4-1	few	TRBJ1-2	TRBD1	15	CASSQDTGGARGYTF	TGCGCCAGCAGCCAAGATACAGGGGGCGCCCGGGGCTACACCTTC
TRBV9	-	TRBJ2-1	TRBD2	16	CASSVEVGGAYNEQFF	TGTGCCAGCAGCGTAGAGGTGGGAGGGGCCTACAATGAGCAGTTCTTC
TRBV14	-	TRBJ2-7	-	14	CASSLTTSSYEQYF	TGTGCCAGCAGCCTTACTACCAGCTCCTACGAGCAGTACTTC
TRBV30	few	TRBJ1-4	-	11	CAWSIDEKLFF	TGTGCCTGGAGTATAGATGAAAAACTGTTTTTT
TRBV18	-	TRBJ1-1	-	16	CASSRWGGPRDTEAFF	TGTGCCAGCTCACGGTGGGGGGGCCCTCGGGACACTGAAGCTTTCTTT
TRBV30	-	TRBJ2-7	TRBD1	13	CAWRGQATYEQYF	TGTGCCTGGAGGGGACAGGCCACTTACGAGCAGTACTTC
TRBV5-6	-	TRBJ1-5	-	13	CASSLDRVQPQHF	TGTGCCAGCAGCTTGGACAGGGTTCAGCCCCAGCATTTT
TRBV5-1	-	TRBJ2-1	TRBD2	16	CASSFSLAGALNEQFF	TGCGCCAGCAGCTTCTCCTTAGCGGGAGCCCTCAATGAGCAGTTCTTC
TRBV27	-	TRBJ2-7	TRBD1	13	CASSWTGADEQYF	TGTGCCAGCAGTTGGACAGGGGCGGACGAGCAGTACTTC
TRBV6-5	-	TRBJ1-1	-	12	CASSYSIGLAFF	TGTGCCAGCAGTTACTCTATTGGCCTGGCTTTCTTT
TRBV11-1	-	TRBJ1-1	TRBD1	14	CASSSRDRGGEAFF	TGTGCCAGCAGCTCCAGAGACAGGGGGGGTGAAGCTTTCTTT
TRBV4-1	-	TRBJ1-1	-	20	CASSRNHITGPKDMNTEAFF	TGCGCCAGCAGCCGGAACCATATAACCGGGCCGAAGGACATGAACACTGAAGCTTTCTTT
TRBV29-1	-	TRBJ2-3	TRBD2	17	CSVEGLAGFRFTDTQYF	TGCAGCGTTGAAGGACTAGCGGGATTTAGGTTCACAGATACGCAGTATTTT
TRBV18	-	TRBJ2-5	-	11	CASSRGGIQYF	TGTGCCAGCTCCCGCGGCGGAATCCAGTACTTC
TRBV6-6	few	TRBJ2-5	-	16	CASSYRRGQGTKTQYF	TGTGCCAGCAGTTACAGGAGGGGCCAGGGTACGAAGACCCAGTACTTC
TRBV30	once	TRBJ1-1	-	14	CAWSDRTLNTEAFF	TGTGCCTGGTCTGACAGAACCCTGAACACTGAAGCTTTCTTT
TRBV6-5	-	TRBJ1-1	TRBD1	13	CASSSGQGAEAFF	TGTGCCAGCAGCTCGGGACAGGGGGCTGAAGCTTTCTTT
TRBV7-9	few	TRBJ2-7	TRBD1	14	CASSSGTGGEEQYF	TGTGCCAGCAGCTCCGGGACAGGGGGCGAAGAGCAGTACTTC
TRBV7-6	-	TRBJ1-4	-	16	CASSLGSRTANEKLFF	TGTGCCAGCAGCTTAGGGTCTAGGACAGCTAATGAAAAACTGTTTTTT
TRBV5-4	-	TRBJ2-7	-	12	CASSPGDNEQYF	TGTGCCAGCAGCCCTGGGGACAACGAGCAGTACTTC
TRBV4-1	-	TRBJ2-7	-	15	CASSQDEGGWDEQYF	TGCGCCAGCAGCCAAGATGAGGGTGGCTGGGACGAGCAGTACTTC
TRBV5-6	-	TRBJ2-1	-	14	CASSSLAAYNEQFF	TGTGCCAGCAGCTCACTAGCAGCCTACAATGAGCAGTTCTTC
TRBV6-5	few	TRBJ1-2	-	15	CASSYWDRGNYGYTF	TGTGCCAGCAGTTACTGGGACCGGGGGAACTATGGCTACACCTTC
TRBV11-2	-	TRBJ1-5	TRBD1	14	CASSPTGGHQPQHF	TGTGCCAGCAGCCCGACAGGGGGGCATCAGCCCCAGCATTTT
TRBV7-2	few	TRBJ2-7	TRBD1	12	CASSFRTGVKNF	TGTGCCAGCAGCTTTCGGACAGGGGTAAAGAACTTC
TRBV28	-	TRBJ2-7	TRBD2	13	CASARRLARSWYF	TGTGCCAGCGCTCGCAGACTAGCGCGGTCGTGGTACTTC
TRBV2	-	TRBJ1-5	-	14	CASTDSLSNQPQHF	TGTGCCAGCACCGACAGTCTTAGCAATCAGCCCCAGCATTTT
TRBV7-6	-	TRBJ2-1	-	13	CASSREAYNEQFF	TGTGCCAGCAGCCGCGAGGCTTACAATGAGCAGTTCTTC
TRBV6-1	-	TRBJ1-5	TRBD1	12	CATAGGHQPQHF	TGTGCCACGGCAGGGGGTCATCAGCCCCAGCATTTT
TRBV4-1	once	TRBJ2-1	TRBD2	15	CASSQAKLAGNEQFF	TGCGCCAGCAGCCAAGCTAAGCTAGCGGGCAATGAGCAGTTCTTC
TRBV28	-	TRBJ1-1	TRBD1	18	CASSSTRTGFFMNTEAFF	TGTGCCAGCAGTTCGACTCGGACAGGGTTTTTCATGAACACTGAAGCTTTCTTT
TRBV5-1	-	TRBJ1-1	-	14	CASSLATGNTEAFF	TGCGCCAGCAGCTTAGCCACAGGGAACACTGAAGCTTTCTTT
TRBV27	-	TRBJ1-4	TRBD1	18	CASSLSSDRAPTNEKLFF	TGTGCCAGCAGTTTATCATCCGACAGGGCCCCAACTAATGAAAAACTGTTTTTT
TRBV7-9	-	TRBJ2-5	TRBD1	15	CASSLPGQGRETQYF	TGTGCCAGCAGCTTACCAGGACAGGGAAGAGAGACCCAGTACTTC
TRBV6-1	-	TRBJ2-3	-	17	CASSEGFRVSSTDTQYF	TGTGCCAGCAGTGAAGGGTTTCGGGTTTCTAGCACAGATACGCAGTATTTT